This section outlines one T cell receptor (beta chain) sequence together with its context. The V gene's germline CDR1 is ENHRY and CDR2 SYGVKD. The CDR3 is 13 residues long. The ends were cut back, 10 bases at V and 4 bases at J, with 14 bases in the middle. This sample is drawn from a study of technical replicates of blood from several donors. TCRdb's table, derived via immunoSEQ multiplex PCR, lists solely in-frame clones and lacks some. The data hold tens of thousands of clones, with approximately 94% observed a single time. V gene TRBV10-3 combines with J gene TRBJ1-5; maybe TRBD1 (6 bases). This TCR came from a human donor in good health. Sequenced: T cells isolated from PBMCs. CDR3 loop: CASLNRENQPQHF. As DNA, the CDR3 is TGTGCCAGCTTAAACAGGGAAAATCAGCCCCAGCATTTT.